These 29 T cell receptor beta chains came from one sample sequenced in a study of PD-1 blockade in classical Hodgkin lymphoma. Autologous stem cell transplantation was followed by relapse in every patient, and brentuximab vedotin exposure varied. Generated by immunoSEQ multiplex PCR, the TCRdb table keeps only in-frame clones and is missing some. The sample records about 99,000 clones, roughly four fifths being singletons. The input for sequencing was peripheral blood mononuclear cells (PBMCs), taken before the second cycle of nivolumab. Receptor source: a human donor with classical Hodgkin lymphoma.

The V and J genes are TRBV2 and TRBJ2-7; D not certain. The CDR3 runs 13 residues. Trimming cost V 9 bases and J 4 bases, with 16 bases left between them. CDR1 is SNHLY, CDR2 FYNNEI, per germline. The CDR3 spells CASTIAGGYEQYF. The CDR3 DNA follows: TGTGCCAGTACTATAGCAGGTGGATACGAGCAGTACTTC. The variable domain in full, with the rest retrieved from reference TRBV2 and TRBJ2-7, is EPEVTQTPSHQVTQMGQEVILRCVPISNHLYFYWYRQILGQKVEFLVSFYNNEISEKSEIFDDQFSVERPDGSNFTLKIRSTKLEDSAMYFCASTIAGGYEQYFGPGTRLTVT.

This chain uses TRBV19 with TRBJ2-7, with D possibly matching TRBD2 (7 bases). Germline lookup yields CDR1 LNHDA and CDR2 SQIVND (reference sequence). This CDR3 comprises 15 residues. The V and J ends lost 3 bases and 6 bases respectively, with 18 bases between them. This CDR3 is CASSMAGGPVVEQYF. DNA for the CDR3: TGTGCCAGTAGTATGGCCGGGGGGCCGGTGGTCGAGCAGTACTTC.

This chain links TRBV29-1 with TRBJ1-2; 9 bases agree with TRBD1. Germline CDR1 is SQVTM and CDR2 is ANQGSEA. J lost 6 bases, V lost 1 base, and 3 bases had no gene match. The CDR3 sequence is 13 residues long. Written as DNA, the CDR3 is TGCAGCGTTGAAGGACAGGGGGAAGATGGCTACACCTTC. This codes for CSVEGQGEDGYTF.

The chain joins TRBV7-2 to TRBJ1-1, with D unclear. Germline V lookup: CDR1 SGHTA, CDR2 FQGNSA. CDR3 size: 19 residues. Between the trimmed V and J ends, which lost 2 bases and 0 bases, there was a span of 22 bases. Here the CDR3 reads CASSLRAPGWGVVNTEAFF. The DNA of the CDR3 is TGTGCCAGCAGCTTACGAGCGCCGGGGTGGGGTGTGGTGAACACTGAAGCTTTCTTT.

CDR3 nucleotide sequence: TGCAGCGTTGCCAACAGGGGGCAGGGGCCCCAGCATTTT. This sequence encodes CSVANRGQGPQHF. The chain is built from TRBV29-1 and TRBJ1-5; 9 bases match TRBD1. The CDR3 extends over 13 amino acids. Germline CDR1 reads SQVTM; CDR2 reads ANQGSEA. The J segment lost 9 bases and the V segment lost 4 bases, leaving 7 bases of the junction unmatched.

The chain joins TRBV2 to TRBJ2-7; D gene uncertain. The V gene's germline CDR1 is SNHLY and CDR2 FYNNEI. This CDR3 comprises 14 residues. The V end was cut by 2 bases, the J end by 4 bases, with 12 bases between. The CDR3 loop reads CASSESGYHYEQYF. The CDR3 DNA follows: TGTGCCAGCAGTGAATCCGGATACCATTACGAGCAGTACTTC.

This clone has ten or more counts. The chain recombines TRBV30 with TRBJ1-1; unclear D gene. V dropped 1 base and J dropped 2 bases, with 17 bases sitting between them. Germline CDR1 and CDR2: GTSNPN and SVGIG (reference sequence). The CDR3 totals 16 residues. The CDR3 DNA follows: TGTGCCTGGAGTGGTGCAGAATCGGGGTCTAACACTGAAGCTTTCTTT. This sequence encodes CAWSGAESGSNTEAFF.

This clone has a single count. CDR3 in DNA: TGCGCCAGCAGCATTGGACTGGGCACCGGGGAGCTGTTTTTT. It yields the protein CASSIGLGTGELFF. This chain links TRBV5-1 with TRBJ2-2; possible D gene TRBD2, 5 bases. V lost 4 bases to trimming and J lost 4 bases, with 11 bases between them. Germline CDR1 reads SGHRS; CDR2 reads YFSETQ. The CDR3 has 14 residues.

CDR3 DNA: TGTGCCAGCTCTCGACGACAGGCGACTAATGAAAAACTGTTTTTT. Residues: CASSRRQATNEKLFF. The chain employs TRBV18 and TRBJ1-4, with D possibly matching TRBD1 (6 bases). This CDR3 region has 15 residues. CDR1 is KGHSH, CDR2 LQKENI, per germline. The V gene lost 6 bases and the J gene lost 2 bases, with 13 bases spanning the gap.

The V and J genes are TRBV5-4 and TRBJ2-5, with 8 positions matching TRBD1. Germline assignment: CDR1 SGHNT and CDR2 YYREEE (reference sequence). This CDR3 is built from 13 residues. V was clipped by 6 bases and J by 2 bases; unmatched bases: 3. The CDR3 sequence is CASTGDRQETQYF. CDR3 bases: TGTGCCAGCACCGGGGACAGGCAAGAGACCCAGTACTTC.

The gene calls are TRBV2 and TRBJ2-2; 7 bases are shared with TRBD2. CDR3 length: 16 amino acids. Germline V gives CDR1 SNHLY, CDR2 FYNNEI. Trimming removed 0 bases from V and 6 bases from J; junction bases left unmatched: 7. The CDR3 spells CASSEAPSGNPGELFF. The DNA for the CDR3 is TGTGCCAGCAGTGAAGCACCCAGCGGGAATCCCGGGGAGCTGTTTTTT.

DNA for the CDR3: TGTGCCAGCAGTTTAGGAGGGGACTCTGGGGCCAACGTCCTGACTTTC. Translating gives CASSLGGDSGANVLTF. The gene calls are TRBV28 and TRBJ2-6; TRBD2 might be the D (6 bases). Germline lookup yields CDR1 MDHEN and CDR2 SYDVKM. This CDR3 has 16 residues. The V end was cut by 2 bases, the J end by 0 bases, with 8 bases between. Full variable domain (rest looked up from reference TRBV28 and TRBJ2-6): DVKVTQSSRYLVKRTGEKVFLECVQDMDHENMFWYRQDPGLGLRLIYFSYDVKMKEKGDIPEGYSVSREKKERFSLILESASTNQTSMYLCASSLGGDSGANVLTFGAGSRLTVL.

The DNA of the CDR3 is TGCGCCAGCAGCCCCGGGACACCTCAAGAGACCCAGTACTTC. Its translation is CASSPGTPQETQYF. The chain links TRBV5-1 to TRBJ2-5, with D possibly matching TRBD1 (6 bases). This CDR3 comprises 14 residues. Germline values: CDR1 SGHRS, CDR2 YFSETQ. V was trimmed by 4 bases and J by 2 bases, leaving 12 bases between them.

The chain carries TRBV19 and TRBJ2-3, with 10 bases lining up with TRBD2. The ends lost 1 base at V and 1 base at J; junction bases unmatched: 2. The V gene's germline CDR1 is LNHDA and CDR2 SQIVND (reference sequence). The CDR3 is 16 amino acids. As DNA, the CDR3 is TGTGCCAGTAGTATAGGGACTAGCGGCCGCACAGATACGCAGTATTTT. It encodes CASSIGTSGRTDTQYF. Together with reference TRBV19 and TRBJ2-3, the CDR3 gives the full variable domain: DGGITQSPKYLFRKEGQNVTLSCEQNLNHDAMYWYRQDPGQGLRLIYYSQIVNDFQKGDIAEGYSVSREKKESFPLTVTSAQKNPTAFYLCASSIGTSGRTDTQYFGPGTRLTVL.

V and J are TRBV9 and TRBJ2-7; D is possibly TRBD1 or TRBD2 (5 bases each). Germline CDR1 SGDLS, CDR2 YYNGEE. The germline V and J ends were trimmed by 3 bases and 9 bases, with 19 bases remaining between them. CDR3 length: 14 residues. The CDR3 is CASSAGTDLSGQYF. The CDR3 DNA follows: TGTGCCAGCAGCGCCGGGACGGATCTTTCGGGGCAGTACTTC.

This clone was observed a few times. The DNA for the CDR3 is TGTGCCAGCAGCCGGGGACTGCACTACGAGCAGTACTTC. Its protein is CASSRGLHYEQYF. The chain recombines TRBV7-3 with TRBJ2-7, with a possible D match to TRBD2 (6 bases). From germline, CDR1 is SGHTA and CDR2 FQGTGA. Trimming shortened V by 5 bases and J by 3 bases, and 11 bases separated the two germline ends. The CDR3 covers 13 residues.

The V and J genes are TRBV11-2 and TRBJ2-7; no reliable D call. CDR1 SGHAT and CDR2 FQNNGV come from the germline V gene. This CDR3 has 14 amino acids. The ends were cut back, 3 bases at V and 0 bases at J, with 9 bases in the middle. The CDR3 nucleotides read TGTGCCAGCAGCTTCGGCTATTTCTCCTACGAGCAGTACTTC. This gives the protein CASSFGYFSYEQYF.

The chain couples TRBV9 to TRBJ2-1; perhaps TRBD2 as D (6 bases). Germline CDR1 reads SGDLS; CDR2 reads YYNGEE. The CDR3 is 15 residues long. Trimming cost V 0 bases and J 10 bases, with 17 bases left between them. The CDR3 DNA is TGTGCCAGCAGCGTAGCCCCGACTAGAGGTATCGAGCAGTTCTTC. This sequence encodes CASSVAPTRGIEQFF.

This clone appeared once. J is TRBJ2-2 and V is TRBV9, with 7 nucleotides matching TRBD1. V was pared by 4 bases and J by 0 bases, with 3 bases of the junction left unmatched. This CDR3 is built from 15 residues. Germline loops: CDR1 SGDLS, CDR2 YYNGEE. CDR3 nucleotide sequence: TGTGCCAGCAGCCGGACAGGCGCGAACACCGGGGAGCTGTTTTTT. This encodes CASSRTGANTGELFF.

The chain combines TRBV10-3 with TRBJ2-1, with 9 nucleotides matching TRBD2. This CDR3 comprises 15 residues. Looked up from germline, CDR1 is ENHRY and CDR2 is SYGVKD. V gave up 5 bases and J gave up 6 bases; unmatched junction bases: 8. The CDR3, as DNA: TGTGCCATCAGTTTAGGAGCGGGAGGTAGCAATGAGCAGTTCTTC. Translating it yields CAISLGAGGSNEQFF.

The CDR3 loop is CASSIWGSAATNEKLFF. CDR3 nucleotide sequence: TGTGCCAGTAGTATATGGGGATCAGCTGCAACTAATGAAAAACTGTTTTTT. The chain links TRBV19 to TRBJ1-4; D is undetermined. Germline V gene data show CDR1 as LNHDA and CDR2 as SQIVND (reference sequence). The CDR3 covers 17 residues. Trimming cost V 2 bases and J 0 bases, with 13 bases left between them.

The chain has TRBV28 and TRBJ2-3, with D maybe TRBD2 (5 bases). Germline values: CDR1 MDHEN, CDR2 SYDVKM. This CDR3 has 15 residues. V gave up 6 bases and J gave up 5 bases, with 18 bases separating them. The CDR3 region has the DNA TGTGCCAGCAGACCTGACGCGCTTCGGGGAGATACGCAGTATTTT. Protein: CASRPDALRGDTQYF.

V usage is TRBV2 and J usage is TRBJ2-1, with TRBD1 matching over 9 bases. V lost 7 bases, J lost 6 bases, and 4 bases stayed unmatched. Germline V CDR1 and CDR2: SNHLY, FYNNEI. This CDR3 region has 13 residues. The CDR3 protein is CASKGQGSNEQFF. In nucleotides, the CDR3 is TGTGCCAGCAAGGGACAGGGTTCCAATGAGCAGTTCTTC.

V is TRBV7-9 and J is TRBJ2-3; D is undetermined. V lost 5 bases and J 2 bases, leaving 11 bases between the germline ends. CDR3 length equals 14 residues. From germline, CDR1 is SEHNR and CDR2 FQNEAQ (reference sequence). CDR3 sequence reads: CASSPLSVTDTQYF. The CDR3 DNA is TGTGCCAGCAGCCCTCTATCAGTCACAGATACGCAGTATTTT.

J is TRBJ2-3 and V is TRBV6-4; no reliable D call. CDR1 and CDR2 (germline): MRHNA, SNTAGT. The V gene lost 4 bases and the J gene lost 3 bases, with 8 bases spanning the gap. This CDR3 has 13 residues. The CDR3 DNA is TGTGCCAGCAGTGCTGAAATGACAGATACGCAGTATTTT. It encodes CASSAEMTDTQYF.

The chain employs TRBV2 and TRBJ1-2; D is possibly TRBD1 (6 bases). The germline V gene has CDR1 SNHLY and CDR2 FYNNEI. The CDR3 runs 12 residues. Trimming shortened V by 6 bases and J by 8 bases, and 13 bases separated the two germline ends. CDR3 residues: CASRWDKEGYTF. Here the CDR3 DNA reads TGTGCCAGCAGATGGGACAAGGAGGGCTACACCTTC. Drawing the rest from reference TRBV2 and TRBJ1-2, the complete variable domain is EPEVTQTPSHQVTQMGQEVILRCVPISNHLYFYWYRQILGQKVEFLVSFYNNEISEKSEIFDDQFSVERPDGSNFTLKIRSTKLEDSAMYFCASRWDKEGYTFGSGTRLTVV.

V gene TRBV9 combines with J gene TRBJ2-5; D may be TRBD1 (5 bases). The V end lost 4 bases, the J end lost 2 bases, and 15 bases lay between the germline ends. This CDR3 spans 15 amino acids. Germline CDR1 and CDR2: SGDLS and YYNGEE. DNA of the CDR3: TGTGCCAGCAGCTGGGGCCGGGCAGAGCAAGAGACCCAGTACTTC. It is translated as CASSWGRAEQETQYF.

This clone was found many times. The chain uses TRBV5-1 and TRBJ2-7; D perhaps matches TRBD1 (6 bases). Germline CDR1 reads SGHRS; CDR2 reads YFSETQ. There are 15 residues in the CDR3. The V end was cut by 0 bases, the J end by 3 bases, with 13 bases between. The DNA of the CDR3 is TGCGCCAGCAGCTTGGCGTCAGGGGTTAGCTACGAGCAGTACTTC. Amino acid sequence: CASSLASGVSYEQYF.

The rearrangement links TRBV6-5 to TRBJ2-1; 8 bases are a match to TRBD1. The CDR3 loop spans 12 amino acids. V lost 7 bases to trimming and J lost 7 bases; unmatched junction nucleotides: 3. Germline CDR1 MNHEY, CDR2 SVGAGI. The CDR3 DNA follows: TGTGCCAGCAAGGACAGGGCGAATGAGCAGTTCTTC. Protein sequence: CASKDRANEQFF.